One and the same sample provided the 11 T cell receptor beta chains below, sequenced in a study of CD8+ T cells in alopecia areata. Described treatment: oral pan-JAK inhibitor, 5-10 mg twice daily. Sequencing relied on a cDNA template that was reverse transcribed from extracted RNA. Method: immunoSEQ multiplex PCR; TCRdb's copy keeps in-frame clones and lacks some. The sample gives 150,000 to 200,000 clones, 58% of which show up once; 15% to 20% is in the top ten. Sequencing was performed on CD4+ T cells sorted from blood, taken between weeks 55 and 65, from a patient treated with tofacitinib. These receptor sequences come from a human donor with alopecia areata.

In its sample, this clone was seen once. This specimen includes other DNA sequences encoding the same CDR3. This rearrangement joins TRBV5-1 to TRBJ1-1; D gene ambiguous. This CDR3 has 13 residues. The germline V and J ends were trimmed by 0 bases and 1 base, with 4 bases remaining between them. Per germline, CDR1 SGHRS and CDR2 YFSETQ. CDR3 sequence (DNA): TGCGCCAGCAGCTTGGGGTCGAACACTGAAGCTTTCTTT. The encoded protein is CASSLGSNTEAFF.

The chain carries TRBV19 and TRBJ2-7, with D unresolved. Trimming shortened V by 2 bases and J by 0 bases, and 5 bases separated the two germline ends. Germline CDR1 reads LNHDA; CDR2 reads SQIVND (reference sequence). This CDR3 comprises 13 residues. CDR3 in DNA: TGTGCCAGTAGTATACATAGCTCCTACGAGCAGTACTTC. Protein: CASSIHSSYEQYF.

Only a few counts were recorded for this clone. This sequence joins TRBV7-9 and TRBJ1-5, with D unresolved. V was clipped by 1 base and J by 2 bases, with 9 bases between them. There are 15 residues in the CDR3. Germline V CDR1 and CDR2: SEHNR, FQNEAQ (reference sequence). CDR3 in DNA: TGTGCCAGCAGCTTAGGGGCTAGGGGCAATCAGCCCCAGCATTTT. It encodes CASSLGARGNQPQHF.

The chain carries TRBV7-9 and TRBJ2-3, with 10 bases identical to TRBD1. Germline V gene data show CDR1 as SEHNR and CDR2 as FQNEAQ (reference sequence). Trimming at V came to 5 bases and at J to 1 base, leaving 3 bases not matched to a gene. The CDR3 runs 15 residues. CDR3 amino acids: CASSPGTGGTDTQYF. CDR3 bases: TGTGCCAGCAGCCCCGGGACAGGGGGCACAGATACGCAGTATTTT.

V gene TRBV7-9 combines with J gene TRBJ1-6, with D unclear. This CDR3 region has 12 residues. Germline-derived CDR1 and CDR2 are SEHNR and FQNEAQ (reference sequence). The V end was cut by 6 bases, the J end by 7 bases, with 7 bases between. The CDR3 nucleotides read TGTGCCAGCAGTCCAGAGAATTCACCCCTCCACTTT. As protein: CASSPENSPLHF.

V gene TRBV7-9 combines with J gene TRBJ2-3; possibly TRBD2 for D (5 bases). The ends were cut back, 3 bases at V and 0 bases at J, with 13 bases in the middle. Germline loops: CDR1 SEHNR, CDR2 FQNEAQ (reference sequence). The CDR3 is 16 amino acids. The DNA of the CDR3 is TGTGCCAGCAGCTTTCTCCTACCGGGAAGCACAGATACGCAGTATTTT. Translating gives CASSFLLPGSTDTQYF.

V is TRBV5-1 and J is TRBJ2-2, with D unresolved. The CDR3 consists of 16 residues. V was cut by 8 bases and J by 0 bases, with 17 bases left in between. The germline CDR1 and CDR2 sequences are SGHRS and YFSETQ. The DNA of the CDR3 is TGCGCCAGTCGGACCTCCGTAGCCGCGAACACCGGGGAGCTGTTTTTT. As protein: CASRTSVAANTGELFF.

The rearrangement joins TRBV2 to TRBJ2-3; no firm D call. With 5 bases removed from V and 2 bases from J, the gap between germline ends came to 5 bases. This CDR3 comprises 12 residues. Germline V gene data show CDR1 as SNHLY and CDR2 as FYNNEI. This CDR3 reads CASSRLTDTQYF. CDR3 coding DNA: TGTGCCAGCAGTCGACTCACAGATACGCAGTATTTT.

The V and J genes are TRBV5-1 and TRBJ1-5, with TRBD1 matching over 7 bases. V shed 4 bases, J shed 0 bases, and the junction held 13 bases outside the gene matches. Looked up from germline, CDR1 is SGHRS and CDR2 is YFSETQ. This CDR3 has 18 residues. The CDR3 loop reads CASSLGTEGLYSNQPQHF. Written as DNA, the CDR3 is TGCGCCAGCAGCCTTGGGACAGAAGGCTTGTATAGCAATCAGCCCCAGCATTTT.

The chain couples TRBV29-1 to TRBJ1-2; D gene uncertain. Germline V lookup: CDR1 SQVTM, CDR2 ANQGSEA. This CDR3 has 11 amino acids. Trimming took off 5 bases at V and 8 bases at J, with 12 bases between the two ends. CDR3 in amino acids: CSVMLAQGYTF. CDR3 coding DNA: TGCAGCGTTATGTTGGCGCAGGGCTACACCTTC.

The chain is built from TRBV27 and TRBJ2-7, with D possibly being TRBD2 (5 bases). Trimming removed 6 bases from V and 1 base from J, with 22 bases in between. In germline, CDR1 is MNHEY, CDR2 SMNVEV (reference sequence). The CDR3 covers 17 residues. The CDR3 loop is CASSRGWVGRGSYEQYF. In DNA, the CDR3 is TGTGCCAGCAGCCGCGGTTGGGTAGGGAGAGGGTCCTACGAGCAGTACTTC.